Each of the 19 T cell receptor beta chains below was sequenced from the same sample in a study of blood T cell repertoires in COVID-19. Sequencing used immunoSEQ multiplex PCR; TCRdb keeps in-frame clones, though not all of them. The sample has 360,000 or so clones, around 87% seen once. The sequenced material came from peripheral blood. The receptors shown here come from a man aged 18 to 29 with active or convalescent COVID-19.

This sequence joins TRBV5-1 and TRBJ2-1; 9 bases line up with TRBD1. The CDR3 spans 14 residues. With 4 bases clipped from V and 8 bases from J, the junction kept 7 bases outside the gene matches. Germline V gives CDR1 SGHRS, CDR2 YFSETQ. The CDR3 spells CASSPGTGYYEQFF. CDR3 DNA: TGCGCCAGCAGCCCTGGGACAGGGTACTATGAGCAGTTCTTC.

This rearrangement joins TRBV21-1 to TRBJ2-1; no check of the table's D call, TRBD1, against the DNA was made. TRBV21-1 is tagged as a pseudogene. This CDR3 is built from 13 residues. The CDR3, as DNA: TGTGCCAGCAGGACCGGGACAGACAATGAGCAGTTCTTC. Residues: CASRTGTDNEQFF.

The gene calls are TRBV4-2 and TRBJ1-3; D ambiguous. This CDR3 has 14 amino acids. CDR1 is LGHNA and CDR2 is YNFKEQ in the germline V gene. Trimming left V 1 base short and J 4 bases short, with 8 bases between. The CDR3 DNA reads TGTGCCAGCAGCCAAGCTACCTCCGGAAACACCATATATTTT. This encodes CASSQATSGNTIYF.

The chain has TRBV27 and TRBJ1-4; TRBD1 might be the D (5 bases). This CDR3 is 12 amino acids long. Per the germline V gene, CDR1 is MNHEY and CDR2 is SMNVEV (reference sequence). V lost 7 bases and J 5 bases, leaving 8 bases between the germline ends. The CDR3 DNA follows: TGTGCCAGCATGGGGCAGAATGAAAAACTGTTTTTT. Translating it yields CASMGQNEKLFF.

The chain employs TRBV5-4 and TRBJ2-2; TRBD2 agrees at 11 bases. V lost 3 bases to trimming and J lost 5 bases; unmatched junction nucleotides: 3. Per germline, CDR1 SGHNT and CDR2 YYREEE (reference sequence). The CDR3 has 15 residues. DNA for the CDR3: TGTGCCAGCAGCTCCATAGCGGGGGGGACCGGGGAGCTGTTTTTT. Protein: CASSSIAGGTGELFF.

This chain uses TRBV5-1 with TRBJ2-3; TRBD2 agrees at 8 bases. This CDR3 spans 19 amino acids. Per germline, CDR1 SGHRS and CDR2 YFSETQ. V trimming: 4 bases; J trimming: 2 bases; junction bases outside the gene matches: 18. CDR3 residues: CASSLFNPGAGGTTDTQYF. In DNA form, the CDR3 reads TGCGCCAGCAGCCTTTTCAACCCGGGGGCGGGGGGAACCACAGATACGCAGTATTTT.

This clone came up once. The chain has TRBV7-6 and TRBJ2-1; 13 bases fit TRBD2. The CDR3 runs to 17 residues. Germline CDR1 SGHVS, CDR2 FNYEAQ. The trim removed 5 bases at V and 3 bases at J, leaving 7 bases unmatched. The DNA of the CDR3 is TGTGCCAGCAGCCCCCAGAGACTAGCGGGAGGCTACAATGAGCAGTTCTTC. Translated, it gives CASSPQRLAGGYNEQFF.

Worth noting for this clone: Relative to the germline gene, one junction end is altered; a read error may explain this. The genes are TRBV7-7 and TRBJ2-6; maybe TRBD2 (6 bases). Germline CDR1 is SSHAT and CDR2 is FNYEAQ (reference sequence). This CDR3 comprises 18 residues. CDR3 nucleotides: TGTGCCAGCAGCTTATATCCAGGCCCGGTCGGAGGGGCCAACGTGCTGACTTTC. This translates into CASSLYPGPVGGANVLTF.

The chain couples TRBV19 to TRBJ2-1, with TRBD2 matching over 7 bases. CDR1 and CDR2 (germline): LNHDA, SQIVND (reference sequence). J gave up 7 bases and V 5 bases, and 17 bases lay outside the gene matches. The length of the CDR3 is 17 residues. The CDR3 protein is CASSARPLGGSMNEQFF. The CDR3 region has the DNA TGTGCCAGTAGTGCACGGCCTTTGGGCGGGAGTATGAATGAGCAGTTCTTC.

A word on this clone: The sample has other DNA sequences that encode this CDR3 too. The J gene is TRBJ1-1, the V gene TRBV19; 7 nucleotides agree with TRBD1. This CDR3 has 14 amino acids. Per the germline V gene, CDR1 is LNHDA and CDR2 is SQIVND (reference sequence). After removal of 1 base from V and 1 base from J, the junction contained 0 bases not matched to a gene. CDR3 region: CASSIGTGNTEAFF. The DNA for the CDR3 is TGTGCCAGTAGTATAGGGACAGGGAACACTGAAGCTTTCTTT. Full variable domain (rest looked up from reference TRBV19 and TRBJ1-1): DGGITQSPKYLFRKEGQNVTLSCEQNLNHDAMYWYRQDPGQGLRLIYYSQIVNDFQKGDIAEGYSVSREKKESFPLTVTSAQKNPTAFYLCASSIGTGNTEAFFGQGTRLTVV.

The V call is TRBV5-1, the J call TRBJ1-1, with D maybe TRBD1 (6 bases). The CDR3 length is 15 residues. V was pared by 1 base and J by 3 bases, with 13 bases between. Germline lookup yields CDR1 SGHRS and CDR2 YFSETQ. CDR3 amino acids: CASSLFPAGDTEAFF. CDR3 sequence (DNA): TGCGCCAGCAGCTTGTTCCCTGCAGGGGACACTGAAGCTTTCTTT.

CDR3 DNA: TGTGCCACCAGTGATTCAACAGGGGGCAGGAACACCGGGGAGCTGTTTTTT. It encodes CATSDSTGGRNTGELFF. V usage is TRBV24-1 and J usage is TRBJ2-2; 9 bases are shared with TRBD1. The CDR3 consists of 17 residues. CDR1 and CDR2 (germline): KGHDR, SFDVKD. V shed 2 bases and J 1 base; nucleotides not matched to a gene: 4.

V and J are TRBV6-6 and TRBJ1-5; TRBD1 is a possible D gene (6 bases). This CDR3 has 15 amino acids. Germline-derived CDR1 and CDR2 are MNHNY and SVGAGI (reference sequence). The V end lost 5 bases, the J end lost 4 bases, and 15 bases lay between the germline ends. This chain's CDR3 is CASSNGRGGNQPQHF. CDR3 sequence (DNA): TGTGCCAGCAGTAACGGCAGGGGTGGGAATCAGCCCCAGCATTTT.

The chain couples TRBV7-9 to TRBJ1-1; 7 positions match TRBD1. The CDR3 length is 13 residues. The trim removed 5 bases at V and 3 bases at J, leaving 3 bases unmatched. Per germline, CDR1 SEHNR and CDR2 FQNEAQ (reference sequence). The CDR3: CASSPGQYTEAFF. The CDR3 DNA reads as TGTGCCAGCAGCCCGGGACAGTACACTGAAGCTTTCTTT.

The genes are TRBV2 and TRBJ1-5; a weak D match, TRBD1 (6 bases). Per germline, CDR1 SNHLY and CDR2 FYNNEI. The CDR3 is made up of 13 amino acids. The ends were cut back, 6 bases at V and 3 bases at J, with 9 bases in the middle. CDR3 bases: TGTGCCAGCAGGCACAGGGACAATCAGCCCCAGCATTTT. This translates into CASRHRDNQPQHF.

V is TRBV6-5 and J is TRBJ2-2, with TRBD2 identical over 8 bases. Germline values: CDR1 MNHEY, CDR2 SVGAGI. The CDR3 is made up of 15 amino acids. Losses at the gene ends were 5 bases for V and 3 bases for J; bases not matched to a gene: 5. The CDR3 region is CASSHGLADTGELFF. CDR3 in DNA: TGTGCCAGCAGTCACGGACTAGCAGACACCGGGGAGCTGTTTTTT.

The chain links TRBV28 to TRBJ1-4; the match to TRBD1 covers 10 bases. The CDR3 totals 15 residues. The germline V gene encodes CDR1 MDHEN and CDR2 SYDVKM. V lost 6 bases, J lost 8 bases, and 9 bases stayed unmatched. CDR3 sequence (DNA): TGTGCCAGCAGCACCGCCGGGACAGGGGACGAAAAACTGTTTTTT. It yields the protein CASSTAGTGDEKLFF.

This chain connects TRBV10-2 to TRBJ2-3, with D maybe TRBD1 (6 bases). The germline gives CDR1 WSHSY, CDR2 SAAADI. This CDR3 spans 14 amino acids. Trimming shortened V by 6 bases and J by 3 bases, and 13 bases separated the two germline ends. The CDR3 DNA reads TGCGCCAGCAGCCCCCGGACAGAGACAGATACGCAGTATTTT. Translated: CASSPRTETDTQYF.

The chain employs TRBV12-5 and TRBJ2-1; maybe TRBD1 (6 bases). Germline V gene lookup returns CDR1 LGHNT and CDR2 FRNRAP. The V gene lost 7 bases and the J gene lost 5 bases, with 15 bases spanning the gap. The CDR3 runs to 14 residues. The CDR3 loop reads CASATLGAHNEQFF. For the CDR3, the DNA is TGTGCTAGTGCCACTTTGGGGGCCCACAATGAGCAGTTCTTC.